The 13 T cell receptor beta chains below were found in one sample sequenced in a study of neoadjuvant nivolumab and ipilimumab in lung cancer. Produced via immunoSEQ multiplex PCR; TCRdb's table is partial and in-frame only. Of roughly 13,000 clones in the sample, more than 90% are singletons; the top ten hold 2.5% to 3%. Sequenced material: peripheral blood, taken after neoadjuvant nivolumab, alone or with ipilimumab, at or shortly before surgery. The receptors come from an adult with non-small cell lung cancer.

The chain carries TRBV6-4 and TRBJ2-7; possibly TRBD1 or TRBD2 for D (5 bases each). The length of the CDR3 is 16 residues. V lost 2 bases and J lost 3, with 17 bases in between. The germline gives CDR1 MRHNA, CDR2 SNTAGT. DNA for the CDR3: TGTGCCAGCAGTGACCTGGTGGGGGAAGCTCTCTACGAGCAGTACTTC. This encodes CASSDLVGEALYEQYF.

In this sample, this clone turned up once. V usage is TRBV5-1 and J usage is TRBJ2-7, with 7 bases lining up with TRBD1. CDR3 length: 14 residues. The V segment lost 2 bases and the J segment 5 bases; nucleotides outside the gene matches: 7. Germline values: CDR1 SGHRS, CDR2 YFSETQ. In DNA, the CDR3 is TGCGCCAGCAGCTTTCAGACAGGGTCAAACGAGCAGTACTTC. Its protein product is CASSFQTGSNEQYF.

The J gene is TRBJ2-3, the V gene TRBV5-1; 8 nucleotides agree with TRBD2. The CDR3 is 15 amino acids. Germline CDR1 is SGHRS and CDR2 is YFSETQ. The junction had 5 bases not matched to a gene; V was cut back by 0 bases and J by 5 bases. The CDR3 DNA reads TGCGCCAGCAGCTTGGGAGCGGGGGACAAAGATACGCAGTATTTT. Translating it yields CASSLGAGDKDTQYF.

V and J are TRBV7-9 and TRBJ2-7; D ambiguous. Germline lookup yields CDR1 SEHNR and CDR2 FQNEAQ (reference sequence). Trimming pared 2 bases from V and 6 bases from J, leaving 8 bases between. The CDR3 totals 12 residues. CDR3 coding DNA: TGTGCCAGCAGCTTAACCCTCTCCGAGCAGTACTTC. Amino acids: CASSLTLSEQYF.

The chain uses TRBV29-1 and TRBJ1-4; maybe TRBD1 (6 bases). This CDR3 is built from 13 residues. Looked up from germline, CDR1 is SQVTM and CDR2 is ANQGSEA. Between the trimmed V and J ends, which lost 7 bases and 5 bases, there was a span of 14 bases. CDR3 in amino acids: CSAMTGVNEKLFF. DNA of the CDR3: TGCAGCGCCATGACAGGAGTCAATGAAAAACTGTTTTTT. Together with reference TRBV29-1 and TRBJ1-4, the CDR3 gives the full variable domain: SAVISQKPSRDICQRGTSLTIQCQVDSQVTMMFWYRQQPGQSLTLIATANQGSEATYESGFVIDKFPISRPNLTFSTLTVSNMSPEDSSIYLCSAMTGVNEKLFFGSGTQLSVL.

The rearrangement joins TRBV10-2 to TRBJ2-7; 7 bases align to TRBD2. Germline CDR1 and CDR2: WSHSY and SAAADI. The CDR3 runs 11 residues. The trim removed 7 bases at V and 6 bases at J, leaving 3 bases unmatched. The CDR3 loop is CASTRGGEQYF. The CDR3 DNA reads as TGCGCCAGCACCCGCGGGGGCGAGCAGTACTTC.

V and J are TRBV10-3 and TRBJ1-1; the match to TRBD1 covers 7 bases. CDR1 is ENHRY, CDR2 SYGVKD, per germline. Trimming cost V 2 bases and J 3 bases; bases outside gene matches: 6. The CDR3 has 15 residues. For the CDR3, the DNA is TGTGCCATCAGTGAGGGACACGGGACAGACACTGAAGCTTTCTTT. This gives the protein CAISEGHGTDTEAFF.

This chain's CDR3 is CAWSLLQQGLGGYTF. The CDR3 coding sequence is TGTGCCTGGAGCCTCCTCCAACAGGGCCTAGGTGGCTACACCTTC. J is TRBJ1-2 and V is TRBV30, with D possibly matching TRBD1 (6 bases). The CDR3 is made up of 15 amino acids. Trimming left V 3 bases short and J 7 bases short, with 21 bases between. Germline V gene data show CDR1 as GTSNPN and CDR2 as SVGIG (reference sequence).

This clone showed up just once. CDR3 sequence: CASSSLRGAGYTEAFF. CDR3 DNA: TGTGCCAGCAGTTCCCTTCGGGGGGCAGGGTACACTGAAGCTTTCTTT. J is TRBJ1-1 and V is TRBV6-5, with a possible D match to TRBD1 (6 bases). Germline loops: CDR1 MNHEY, CDR2 SVGAGI. The CDR3 has 16 residues. Trimming removed 4 bases from V and 3 bases from J, with 18 bases in between.

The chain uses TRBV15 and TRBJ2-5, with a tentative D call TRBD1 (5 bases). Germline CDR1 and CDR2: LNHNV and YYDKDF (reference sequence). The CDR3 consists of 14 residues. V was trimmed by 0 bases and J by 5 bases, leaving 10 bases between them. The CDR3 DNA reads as TGTGCCACCAGCAGAGATTCAGCAGGGGAGACCCAGTACTTC. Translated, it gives CATSRDSAGETQYF.

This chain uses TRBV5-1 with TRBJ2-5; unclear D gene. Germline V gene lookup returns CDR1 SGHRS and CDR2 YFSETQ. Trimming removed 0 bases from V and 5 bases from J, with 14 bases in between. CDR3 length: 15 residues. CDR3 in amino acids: CASSLGPVGGETQYF. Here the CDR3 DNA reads TGCGCCAGCAGCTTGGGGCCCGTGGGCGGTGAGACCCAGTACTTC.

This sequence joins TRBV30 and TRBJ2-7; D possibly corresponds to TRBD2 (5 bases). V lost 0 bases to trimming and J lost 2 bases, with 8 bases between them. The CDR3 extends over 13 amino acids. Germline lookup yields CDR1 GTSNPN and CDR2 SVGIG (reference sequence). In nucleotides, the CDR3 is TGTGCCTGGAGTGTAGCGGAACCCTACGAGCAGTACTTC. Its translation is CAWSVAEPYEQYF.

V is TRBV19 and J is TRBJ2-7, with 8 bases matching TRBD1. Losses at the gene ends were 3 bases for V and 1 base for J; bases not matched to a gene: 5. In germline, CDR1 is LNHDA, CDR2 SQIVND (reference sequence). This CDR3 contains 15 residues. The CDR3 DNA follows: TGTGCCAGTAGTATTTCAGGGGGCCGATCCTACGAGCAGTACTTC. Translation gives CASSISGGRSYEQYF.